These 21 T cell receptor beta chains originate from one sample sequenced in a study of cytomegalovirus exposure and HLA in healthy donors. The primer mix had 60 Vbeta and 13 Jbeta primers. Produced via immunoSEQ multiplex PCR; TCRdb's table is partial and in-frame only. Found here are around 140,000 clones, 82% of them singletons; the top ten hold around a tenth. The sequenced material came from PBMCs. The receptors were gathered from a woman aged 60 to 75 in good health and CMV-seropositive.

The chain links TRBV4-3 to TRBJ2-6, with 8 positions matching TRBD2. The CDR3 spans 19 residues. V dropped 4 bases and J dropped 0; count of bases not matched to a gene: 11. In germline, CDR1 is LGHNA, CDR2 YSLEER. CDR3 coding DNA: TGCGCCAGCAGCCCGGGGTTGGTAGCGGGAAGCTCTGGGGCCAACGTCCTGACTTTC. Its translation: CASSPGLVAGSSGANVLTF.

The J gene is TRBJ1-6, the V gene TRBV6-5; 8 positions agree with TRBD1. Germline CDR1 and CDR2: MNHEY and SVGAGI. The trim removed 0 bases at V and 7 bases at J, leaving 2 bases unmatched. CDR3 length: 15 amino acids. The CDR3, as DNA: TGTGCCAGCAGTTACTCACGGACAGGGAATTCACCCCTCCACTTT. Amino acid sequence: CASSYSRTGNSPLHF.

This clone was recorded only once. This chain connects TRBV30 to TRBJ1-4; tentatively, D is TRBD1 (5 bases). The CDR3 sequence is 12 residues long. Deletions cut 0 bases from V and 8 bases from J, with 7 bases between. Looked up from germline, CDR1 is GTSNPN and CDR2 is SVGIG (reference sequence). CDR3 loop: CAWSVGGEKLFF. The CDR3 region has the DNA TGTGCCTGGAGTGTCGGGGGGGAAAAACTGTTTTTT.

This clone has a single count. V usage is TRBV11-3 and J usage is TRBJ2-1, with D perhaps TRBD2 (6 bases). Germline CDR1 is SGHNT and CDR2 is YENEEA. The CDR3 sequence is 15 residues long. Trimming took off 5 bases at V and 0 bases at J, with 11 bases between the two ends. The CDR3 here is CASSGSSDSYNEQFF. The CDR3 DNA follows: TGTGCCAGCAGCGGTTCTAGCGACTCCTACAATGAGCAGTTCTTC.

The rearrangement uses TRBV28 and TRBJ1-3; unclear D gene. The germline gives CDR1 MDHEN, CDR2 SYDVKM. V shed 8 bases and J shed 2 bases, with 7 bases lying between them. CDR3 length: 12 amino acids. The CDR3 DNA sequence: TGTGCCAGCTCTCAGGCTGGAAACACCATATATTTT. Translating it yields CASSQAGNTIYF.

V gene TRBV18 combines with J gene TRBJ2-1; 9 bases are shared with TRBD2. This CDR3 is built from 16 residues. V lost 8 bases, J lost 8 bases, and 16 bases stayed unmatched. Per the germline V gene, CDR1 is KGHSH and CDR2 is LQKENI. CDR3 in DNA: TGTGCCAGCCGGACCAAGGCTAGCGGGACATTCGATGAGCAGTTCTTC. It encodes CASRTKASGTFDEQFF.

The chain combines TRBV7-2 with TRBJ2-5, with 8 nucleotides matching TRBD2. CDR3 length: 13 amino acids. The V gene end was trimmed by 5 bases and the J gene end by 5 bases; junction bases not matched to a gene: 4. Germline CDR1 is SGHTA and CDR2 is FQGNSA. CDR3 region: CASSQRERETQYF. The DNA of the CDR3 is TGTGCCAGCAGCCAGCGGGAGCGGGAGACCCAGTACTTC. Full variable domain (missing parts from reference TRBV7-2 and TRBJ2-5): GAGVSQSPSNKVTEKGKDVELRCDPISGHTALYWYRQSLGQGLEFLIYFQGNSAPDKSGLPSDRFSAERTGGSVSTLTIQRTQQEDSAVYLCASSQRERETQYFGPGTRLLVL.

This clone has a handful of counts. The CDR3 nucleotides are TGTGCCAGCAGTACGGGACTACAGTCCTACAATGAGCAGTTCTTC. This gives the protein CASSTGLQSYNEQFF. The chain joins TRBV6-4 to TRBJ2-1; 7 positions match TRBD2. The CDR3 is 15 amino acids. The germline V gene encodes CDR1 MRHNA and CDR2 SNTAGT. Trimming cost V 5 bases and J 1 base; bases outside gene matches: 5.

V usage is TRBV7-9 and J usage is TRBJ2-7, with TRBD2 matching 7 bases. Germline loops: CDR1 SEHNR, CDR2 FQNEAQ (reference sequence). The CDR3 runs to 14 residues. With 4 bases clipped from V and 2 bases from J, the junction kept 5 bases outside the gene matches. In DNA form, the CDR3 reads TGTGCCAGCAGCTCCCCCGGACTAGCCTACGAGCAGTACTTC. Translated: CASSSPGLAYEQYF.

V usage is TRBV5-1 and J usage is TRBJ1-1, with 7 bases identical to TRBD1. The CDR3 loop spans 15 amino acids. With V trimmed by 5 bases and J by 10 bases, 17 bases remained unmatched. Germline-derived CDR1 and CDR2 are SGHRS and YFSETQ. DNA for the CDR3: TGCGCCAGCAGGGTGGGGCCGTCTGACAGGGTTGGAGCTTTCTTT. Translation gives CASRVGPSDRVGAFF.

The chain joins TRBV11-2 to TRBJ2-3; D uncertain. Germline lookup yields CDR1 SGHAT and CDR2 FQNNGV. Deletions cut 5 bases from V and 4 bases from J, with 7 bases between. CDR3 length equals 12 residues. CDR3 residues: CASSRVADTQYF. CDR3 in DNA: TGTGCCAGCAGCCGCGTGGCAGATACGCAGTATTTT. The variable domain in full, with the rest retrieved from reference TRBV11-2 and TRBJ2-3, is EAGVAQSPRYKIIEKRQSVAFWCNPISGHATLYWYQQILGQGPKLLIQFQNNGVVDDSQLPKDRFSAERLKGVDSTLKIQPAKLEDSAVYLCASSRVADTQYFGPGTRLTVL.

The chain uses TRBV4-3 and TRBJ1-5, with 11 bases that match TRBD1. Germline V gene data show CDR1 as LGHNA and CDR2 as YSLEER. Trimming at V came to 0 bases and at J to 9 bases, leaving 4 bases not matched to a gene. The CDR3 is 15 residues long. CDR3 in amino acids: CASSQDTGQGVPQHF. As DNA, the CDR3 is TGCGCCAGCAGCCAAGACACGGGACAGGGGGTGCCCCAGCATTTT.

This clone appeared once. The CDR3 loop reads CASSSDWTVDTQYF. CDR3 in DNA: TGTGCCAGCAGCTCGGACTGGACGGTAGATACGCAGTATTTT. The V call is TRBV7-6, the J call TRBJ2-3, with a weak D call TRBD2 (5 bases). There are 14 residues in the CDR3. Germline CDR1 is SGHVS and CDR2 is FNYEAQ. Trimming took 4 bases from V and 5 from J, leaving 13 bases between them.

The V and J genes are TRBV15 and TRBJ1-4; D gene ambiguous. This CDR3 spans 18 amino acids. V lost 2 bases to trimming and J lost 4 bases, with 20 bases between them. CDR1 is LNHNV, CDR2 YYDKDF, per germline (reference sequence). In DNA, the CDR3 is TGTGCCACCAGCAGAACCGAGGCGGCACCCCGGGGTAATGAAAAACTGTTTTTT. Translated: CATSRTEAAPRGNEKLFF.

This clone was observed once. The V gene is TRBV30, the J gene TRBJ2-7; 7 bases match TRBD2. This CDR3 has 13 residues. The ends lost 3 bases at V and 6 bases at J; junction bases unmatched: 8. Germline loops: CDR1 GTSNPN, CDR2 SVGIG (reference sequence). The CDR3 region is CAWRRRDYGEQYF. DNA of the CDR3: TGTGCCTGGAGAAGAAGGGACTACGGCGAGCAGTACTTC.

This clone was counted between two and nine times. The same CDR3 also results from other DNA sequences found in this sample. V and J are TRBV13 and TRBJ2-7, with D maybe TRBD2 (6 bases). V was trimmed by 8 bases and J by 0 bases, leaving 8 bases between them. This CDR3 spans 12 amino acids. Looked up from germline, CDR1 is PRHDT and CDR2 is FYEKMQ (reference sequence). CDR3 sequence: CASGRYSYEQYF. CDR3 DNA sequence: TGTGCCAGCGGGAGGTACTCCTACGAGCAGTACTTC.

CDR3 protein: CTSSQDATGYEQYF. The CDR3 DNA reads as TGCACCAGCAGCCAAGACGCCACCGGCTACGAGCAGTACTTC. The V call is TRBV1, the J call TRBJ2-7; TRBD2, the table's D call, lacks a check against the DNA. TRBV1 is recorded as a pseudogene. The CDR3 loop spans 14 amino acids.

This chain uses TRBV5-1 with TRBJ1-1; maybe TRBD1 (6 bases). This CDR3 is 15 amino acids long. From germline, CDR1 is SGHRS and CDR2 YFSETQ. V shed 4 bases and J shed 0 bases, with 13 bases lying between them. In DNA form, the CDR3 reads TGCGCCAGCAGCCGCTTAGGGACAATGAACACTGAAGCTTTCTTT. Protein sequence: CASSRLGTMNTEAFF.

This rearrangement joins TRBV5-4 to TRBJ2-1, with a possible D match to TRBD1 (6 bases). Deletions cut 3 bases from V and 9 bases from J, with 19 bases between. This CDR3 is 15 amino acids long. The germline V gene encodes CDR1 SGHNT and CDR2 YYREEE (reference sequence). Here the CDR3 DNA reads TGTGCCAGCAGCTCCCCGAACAGGGAAGGCGGTGAGCAGTTCTTC. It codes for CASSSPNREGGEQFF.

The chain combines TRBV27 with TRBJ2-7, with 9 nucleotides matching TRBD1. With 6 bases clipped from V and 4 bases from J, the junction kept 1 base outside the gene matches. This CDR3 spans 12 amino acids. Germline V gives CDR1 MNHEY, CDR2 SMNVEV (reference sequence). The CDR3 DNA reads as TGTGCCAGCAGACAGGGGGCTTACGAGCAGTACTTC. Residues: CASRQGAYEQYF.

A few counts support this clone. V and J are TRBV27 and TRBJ2-2; unclear D gene. Trimming left V 7 bases short and J 4 bases short, with 10 bases between. In germline, CDR1 is MNHEY, CDR2 SMNVEV (reference sequence). The CDR3 loop spans 13 amino acids. Written as DNA, the CDR3 is TGTGCCAGCACCCCAGCGCCCACCGGGGAGCTGTTTTTT. This translates into CASTPAPTGELFF.